This T cell receptor (beta chain) was retrieved from a study of blood T cells in healthy people across ages. Background on the study: About one barcoded beta molecule per two T cells was the capture yield of template switching. Study conclusions and caveats: Older age went with lower TCR beta diversity per million T cells, in a roughly linear way. CMV status of donors was not determined, possibly confounding expanded clonotype changes.

Through a sample-barcoded 5' primer and a J-beta primer mix, a second PCR was run for roughly 7 to 11 cycles. TCRdb used MiXCR to reprocess the 5' RACE reads, holding one entry per CDR3 protein. The sample has around 600,000 distinct CDR3 sequences, roughly 48% seen once; the top ten hold 20% to 25%. Concerning this clonotype itself: No antigen is known for it.

Germline loops: CDR1 MNHEY, CDR2 SVGAGI. This CDR3 comprises 14 residues. V shed 9 bases and J 1 base; nucleotides not matched to a gene: 6. Sequences were obtained from blood. The chain has TRBV6-5 and TRBJ1-1; 9 positions match TRBD1. This TCR derives from an elderly man in good health. CDR3 sequence (DNA): TGTGCCAGTCATTACAGGGGGCGGAACACTGAAGCTTTCTTT. Translating it yields CASHYRGRNTEAFF.